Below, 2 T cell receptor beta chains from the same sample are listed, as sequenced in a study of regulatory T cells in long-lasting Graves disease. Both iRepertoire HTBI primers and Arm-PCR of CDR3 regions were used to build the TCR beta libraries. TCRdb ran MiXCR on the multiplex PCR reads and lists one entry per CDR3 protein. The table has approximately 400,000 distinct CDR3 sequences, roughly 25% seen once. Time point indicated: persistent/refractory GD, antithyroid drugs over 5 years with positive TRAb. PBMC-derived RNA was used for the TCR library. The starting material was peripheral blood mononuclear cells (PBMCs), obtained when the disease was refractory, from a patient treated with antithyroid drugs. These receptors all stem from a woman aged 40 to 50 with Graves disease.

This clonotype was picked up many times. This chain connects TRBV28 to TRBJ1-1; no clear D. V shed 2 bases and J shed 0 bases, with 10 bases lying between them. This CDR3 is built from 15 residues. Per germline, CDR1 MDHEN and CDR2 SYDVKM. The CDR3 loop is CASSLLVRVNTEAFF. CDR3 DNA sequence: TGTGCCAGCAGTTTACTGGTCAGAGTGAACACTGAAGCTTTCTTT.

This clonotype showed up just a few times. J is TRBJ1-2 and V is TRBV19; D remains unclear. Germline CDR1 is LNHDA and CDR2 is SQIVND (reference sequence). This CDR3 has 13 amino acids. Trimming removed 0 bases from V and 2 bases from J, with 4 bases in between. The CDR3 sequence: CASSIDLNYGYTF. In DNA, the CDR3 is TGTGCCAGTAGTATAGACCTCAACTATGGCTACACCTTC.